These 17 T cell receptor beta chains share one sample of origin, sequenced in a study of T cell repertoires in ileal Crohn's disease. TCRdb's table, derived via immunoSEQ multiplex PCR, lists solely in-frame clones and lacks some. The sample includes 14,000 or so clones, less than 90% of them seen just once. The source material was ileal tissue. The source of these receptors is an adult with Crohn's disease.

This clone was observed a few times. This chain links TRBV30 with TRBJ1-1; D remains ambiguous. CDR1 GTSNPN and CDR2 SVGIG come from the germline V gene (reference sequence). The V end was cut by 3 bases, the J end by 3 bases, with 5 bases between. The CDR3 consists of 11 residues. In nucleotides, the CDR3 is TGTGCCTGGAGGAGGGACACTGAAGCTTTCTTT. It translates to CAWRRDTEAFF.

This chain connects TRBV5-4 to TRBJ2-1, with 9 bases identical to TRBD2. Germline CDR1 SGHNT, CDR2 YYREEE (reference sequence). The CDR3 totals 16 residues. The J segment lost 2 bases and the V segment lost 4 bases, leaving 7 bases of the junction unmatched. The CDR3 region is CASSRQTSGTYNEQFF. In DNA, the CDR3 is TGTGCCAGCAGCCGTCAGACTAGCGGTACCTACAATGAGCAGTTCTTC. Combining the CDR3 with reference TRBV5-4 and TRBJ2-1 gives the whole variable domain ETGVTQSPTHLIKTRGQQVTLRCSSQSGHNTVSWYQQALGQGPQFIFQYYREEENGRGNFPPRFSGLQFPNYSSELNVNALELDDSALYLCASSRQTSGTYNEQFFGPGTRLTVL.

CDR3 nucleotides: TGTGCCAGCAGCTTGGGTGAGGGGGGGTCGGGCGCCTACACCTTC. It specifies CASSLGEGGSGAYTF. The rearrangement links TRBV5-4 to TRBJ1-2; D may be TRBD1 (6 bases). The CDR3 is 15 amino acids. Germline loops: CDR1 SGHNT, CDR2 YYREEE (reference sequence). V lost 0 bases, J lost 10 bases, and 19 bases lay in between. Based on the CDR3 plus reference TRBV5-4 and TRBJ1-2, the full variable domain is ETGVTQSPTHLIKTRGQQVTLRCSSQSGHNTVSWYQQALGQGPQFIFQYYREEENGRGNFPPRFSGLQFPNYSSELNVNALELDDSALYLCASSLGEGGSGAYTFGSGTRLTVV.

The chain carries TRBV2 and TRBJ1-4, with 9 bases lining up with TRBD1. CDR3 length: 15 amino acids. V shed 4 bases and J 7 bases; nucleotides not matched to a gene: 7. The germline V gene has CDR1 SNHLY and CDR2 FYNNEI. The CDR3 DNA sequence: TGTGCCAGCAGTGGGGACGGGACAGGGTCTGAAAAACTGTTTTTT. It codes for CASSGDGTGSEKLFF.

The gene calls are TRBV29-1 and TRBJ2-1, with 8 bases identical to TRBD1. Germline lookup yields CDR1 SQVTM and CDR2 ANQGSEA. CDR3 length: 15 residues. V gave up 8 bases and J gave up 1 base; unmatched junction bases: 10. The CDR3 sequence is CSCQGASWSYNEQFF. The CDR3 bases are TGCAGCTGCCAGGGGGCCTCGTGGTCCTACAATGAGCAGTTCTTC.

The CDR3 is CASSLDLRGISSYEQYF. As DNA, the CDR3 is TGTGCCAGCAGCTTAGATCTACGGGGGATTAGCTCCTACGAGCAGTACTTC. The V gene is TRBV11-2, the J gene TRBJ2-7; possibly TRBD2 for D (6 bases). This CDR3 is built from 17 residues. V gave up 0 bases and J gave up 0 bases, with 15 bases separating them. The germline V gene has CDR1 SGHAT and CDR2 FQNNGV.

This sequence joins TRBV19 and TRBJ1-2, with D uncertain. V lost 3 bases, J lost 7 bases, and 12 bases lay in between. The CDR3 is 13 residues long. Looked up from germline, CDR1 is LNHDA and CDR2 is SQIVND (reference sequence). The CDR3 here is CASSISGTAGYTF. The CDR3 coding sequence is TGTGCCAGTAGTATTTCAGGTACCGCTGGCTACACCTTC.

The gene calls are TRBV5-6 and TRBJ1-2; 8 bases agree with TRBD1. This CDR3 comprises 15 residues. The trim removed 2 bases at V and 3 bases at J, leaving 6 bases unmatched. Germline V gene sequence: CDR1 SGHDT, CDR2 YYEEEE. This chain's CDR3 is CASSFARQGYYGYTF. The CDR3 nucleotides read TGTGCCAGCAGCTTCGCGCGACAGGGGTACTATGGCTACACCTTC.

The chain uses TRBV30 and TRBJ1-2; D gene unclear. Germline CDR1 is GTSNPN and CDR2 is SVGIG (reference sequence). CDR3 size: 13 residues. Trimming pared 0 bases from V and 7 bases from J, leaving 12 bases between. The CDR3: CAWSVQGDGGYTF. CDR3 nucleotides: TGTGCCTGGAGTGTACAAGGAGACGGTGGCTACACCTTC.

The rearrangement joins TRBV29-1 to TRBJ2-1, with 9 positions matching TRBD2. Unmatched junction bases numbered 6, after V lost 6 bases and J lost 15 bases. Germline V CDR1 and CDR2: SQVTM, ANQGSEA. CDR3 length: 10 residues. The CDR3 sequence: CSVVSGSWFF. The CDR3 coding sequence is TGCAGCGTCGTTAGCGGGAGTTGGTTCTTC.

This sequence joins TRBV2 and TRBJ1-4, with a weak D call TRBD1 (5 bases). Trimming left V 6 bases short and J 7 bases short, with 15 bases between. Germline CDR1 is SNHLY and CDR2 is FYNNEI. The length of the CDR3 is 14 residues. The CDR3 is CASRWRDGGEKLFF. The CDR3 bases are TGTGCCAGCAGATGGCGGGACGGGGGTGAAAAACTGTTTTTT.

The CDR3 is CASLPSGNSNQPQHF. The CDR3 DNA reads as TGTGCCAGCTTGCCGTCGGGGAATAGCAATCAGCCCCAGCATTTT. The chain uses TRBV6-1 and TRBJ1-5; the D is unclear. The germline V gene encodes CDR1 MNHNS and CDR2 SASEGT. CDR3 length: 15 amino acids. V lost 8 bases to trimming and J lost 0 bases, with 14 bases between them.

The chain uses TRBV29-1 and TRBJ1-2; a possible D gene is TRBD1 (6 bases). Germline V lookup: CDR1 SQVTM, CDR2 ANQGSEA. The V gene lost 8 bases and the J gene lost 5 bases, with 12 bases spanning the gap. This CDR3 is built from 11 residues. The CDR3 protein is CSSYRDYGYTF. For the CDR3, the DNA is TGCAGCAGCTACAGGGATTATGGCTACACCTTC.

The chain couples TRBV10-2 to TRBJ1-2; 7 bases line up with TRBD1. The trim removed 5 bases at V and 3 bases at J, leaving 3 bases unmatched. The CDR3 totals 13 residues. Per the germline V gene, CDR1 is WSHSY and CDR2 is SAAADI. CDR3 nucleotides: TGCGCCAGCAGTTTAGACAGGGACTATGGCTACACCTTC. As protein: CASSLDRDYGYTF.

The CDR3: CASSPILSSYEQYF. CDR3 in DNA: TGTGCCAGCAGCCCTATATTGAGCTCCTACGAGCAGTACTTC. The V call is TRBV7-2, the J call TRBJ2-7, with unresolved D. Trimming left V 5 bases short and J 0 bases short, with 11 bases between. This CDR3 contains 14 residues. Looked up from germline, CDR1 is SGHTA and CDR2 is FQGNSA. Supplemented by reference TRBV7-2 and TRBJ2-7, the full variable domain reads GAGVSQSPSNKVTEKGKDVELRCDPISGHTALYWYRQSLGQGLEFLIYFQGNSAPDKSGLPSDRFSAERTGGSVSTLTIQRTQQEDSAVYLCASSPILSSYEQYFGPGTRLTVT.

The CDR3 DNA follows: TGCGCCAGCAGCCCCGGGACTGGAACATACAATGAGCAGTTCTTC. This sequence encodes CASSPGTGTYNEQFF. The chain has TRBV5-1 and TRBJ2-1; tentative D call: TRBD2 (6 bases). V gave up 4 bases and J gave up 4 bases, with 15 bases separating them. Germline-derived CDR1 and CDR2 are SGHRS and YFSETQ. The CDR3 loop spans 15 amino acids.

In DNA form, the CDR3 reads TGCGCCAGCAGTGAGGCCGGGACTAGCTCCTACGAGCAGTACTTC. Translating it yields CASSEAGTSSYEQYF. The chain recombines TRBV10-1 with TRBJ2-7; 8 bases line up with TRBD2. Germline CDR1 is WNHNN and CDR2 is SYGVQD (reference sequence). The length of the CDR3 is 15 residues. Unmatched junction bases numbered 3, after V lost 2 bases and J lost 0 bases.